This is a list of T cell receptor beta chains from one sample in a study of Ad26.COV2.S vaccination and SARS-CoV-2 variants. TCRdb's copy holds only in-frame clones and misses some; the assay was immunoSEQ multiplex PCR. The sample gives about 350,000 clones, more than 75% of which show up once; less than 4% is in the top ten. Sequencing was performed on peripheral blood, taken in a trial of Ad26.COV2.S vaccine versus placebo. Receptors were obtained from a person between 18 and 59 years old who received the Ad26.COV2.S COVID-19 vaccine or a placebo. Both conserved end residues are part of each CDR3. Each record gives: J gene, V gene, CDR3 length, D gene, clone size, CDR3 DNA, CDR3 protein. A D gene is named only where the DNA matches it firmly. Clone size appears in some rows only: once, few, many, or a class for an expanded clone.

TRBJ1-6 TRBV30 13 - - TGTGCCTGGAGTGGGGGCTATAATTCACCCCTCCACTTT CAWSGGYNSPLHF
TRBJ2-5 TRBV3-1/TRBV3-2 12 - - TGTGCCAGCAGCCGGGGGCATGAGACCCAGTACTTC CASSRGHETQYF
TRBJ2-7 TRBV7-8 15 - once TGTGCCAGCAGCTCCCAGCGATCGGGATCCTACGAGCAGTACTTC CASSSQRSGSYEQYF
TRBJ1-4 TRBV7-9 16 TRBD1 - TGTGCCAGCAGCTTAGCTAGGACAGGTCATAATGAAAAACTGTTTTTT CASSLARTGHNEKLFF
TRBJ2-1 TRBV6-5 13 - - TGTGCCAGCAGTTCCGGGATTCGGGGTGAGCAGTTCTTC CASSSGIRGEQFF
TRBJ2-2 TRBV9 15 - - TGTGCCAGCAGCGGCCGGGACCTGTGGACCGGGGAGCTGTTTTTT CASSGRDLWTGELFF
TRBJ2-7 TRBV10-3 15 TRBD2 - TGTGCCATCAGTGGGACTAGCGGGAGCTCCTACGAGCAGTACTTC CAISGTSGSSYEQYF
TRBJ2-7 TRBV7-2 12 - - TGTGCCAGCAGTTTGGATAGGCACGAGCAGTACTTC CASSLDRHEQYF
TRBJ2-7 TRBV28 14 - - TGTGCCAGCAATCCGAAGGGACGGACCTACGAGCAGTACTTC CASNPKGRTYEQYF
TRBJ1-1 TRBV30 13 - - TGTGCCTGGAGCGGACAGCAAGGGACTGAAGCTTTCTTT CAWSGQQGTEAFF
TRBJ1-1 TRBV27 15 TRBD1 - TGTGCCAGCAGTGCGGACAGGGACATGAACACTGAAGCTTTCTTT CASSADRDMNTEAFF
TRBJ1-2 TRBV29-1 14 TRBD1 - TGCAGCGTCGAACCAGGGGGGGCTAACTATGGCTACACCTTC CSVEPGGANYGYTF
TRBJ2-7 TRBV15 16 - - TGTGCCACCAGCAGAGTCGCGTACAGCCCCCCCTACGAGCAGTACTTC CATSRVAYSPPYEQYF
TRBJ2-1 TRBV2 11 - - TGTGCCAGTGGGGCCTACAATGAGCAGTTCTTC CASGAYNEQFF
TRBJ1-6 TRBV30 16 TRBD1 - TGTGCCTGGAGGGGAACCGGGACAGGGGGAAATTCACCCCTCCACTTT CAWRGTGTGGNSPLHF
TRBJ1-3 TRBV6-6 13 - once TGTGCCAGCAGTTACCCGACAGGAAACACCATATATTTT CASSYPTGNTIYF
TRBJ1-1 TRBV19 15 - - TGTGCCACCCGAGAGGGTTCCGGGCCGGGGACTGAAGCTTTCTTT CATREGSGPGTEAFF
TRBJ1-6 TRBV6-6 16 - - TGTGCCAGCACCCCCCCTAGGAGCGGGCTCCATTCACCCCTCCACTTT CASTPPRSGLHSPLHF
TRBJ2-7 TRBV9 15 - once TGTGCCAGCAGCGTAGCGGGGCACACGTCCTCCGAGCAGTACTTC CASSVAGHTSSEQYF
TRBJ1-5 TRBV19 14 - - TGTGCCAGTAGTATCCTCGACCCGTTAGGGCCCCAGCATTTT CASSILDPLGPQHF
TRBJ2-7 TRBV10-3 14 TRBD1 - TGTGCCATCAGGGATCCGGGACAGGCTTACGAGCAGTACTTC CAIRDPGQAYEQYF
TRBJ1-1 TRBV11-2 17 - - TGTGCCAGCAGCGCGATACGAGGTACAAGAAAGCTCACTGAAGCTTTCTTT CASSAIRGTRKLTEAFF
TRBJ2-5 TRBV5-1 16 TRBD2 - TGCGCCAGCAGCTTGGAGGGTTTCGGGAGGCAAGAGACCCAGTACTTC CASSLEGFGRQETQYF
TRBJ2-5 TRBV7-2 18 - - TGTGCCAGCAGCTTAGTATCTTTCTGGGTTGACAGTAAAGAGACCCAGTACTTC CASSLVSFWVDSKETQYF
TRBJ2-7 TRBV6-1 13 - few TGTGCCAGCAGTGAAGACAGTGAGTACGAGCAGTACTTC CASSEDSEYEQYF
TRBJ2-1 TRBV9 13 - - TGTGCCAGCAGCACAGTGGGTTACAATGAGCAGTTCTTC CASSTVGYNEQFF
TRBJ2-7 TRBV4-3 15 - - TGCGCCAGCAGCCAAGATAAGGAAGTCACCTACGAGCAGTACTTC CASSQDKEVTYEQYF
TRBJ2-7 TRBV7-2 14 - - TGTGCCAGCAGCTTAAGTTTTCGCCGGGACGAGCAGTACTTC CASSLSFRRDEQYF
TRBJ2-1 TRBV7-2 17 TRBD1 - TGTGCCAGCAGCTTAGGAAGGACAGGGGGTATCGGCAATGAGCAGTTCTTC CASSLGRTGGIGNEQFF
TRBJ1-6 TRBV4-3 15 - few TGCGCCAGCAGCCAAGCCCACCTTGGGGTATCACCCCTCCACTTT CASSQAHLGVSPLHF
TRBJ2-1 TRBV19 14 TRBD2 - TGTGCCAGTAGTACGGGACTAGCCTACAATGAGCAGTTCTTC CASSTGLAYNEQFF
TRBJ2-7 TRBV11-3 14 TRBD1 - TGTGCCAGCAGCCCCTCAGGGGGCAAGTACGAGCAGTACTTC CASSPSGGKYEQYF
TRBJ2-7 TRBV6-2/TRBV6-3 17 - medium-sized TGTGCCAGCAGCAGTCTCCCAGTCCCCGGGGAGAGCTACGAGCAGTACTTC CASSSLPVPGESYEQYF
TRBJ2-3 TRBV29-1 16 TRBD1 - TGCAGCGTTGAGCGGGACAGGGGGCTTAACACAGATACGCAGTATTTT CSVERDRGLNTDTQYF